The rows below give T cell receptor beta chains drawn from one sample of a study of identical twins. TCRdb passed the 5' RACE reads through MiXCR, listing each CDR3 protein once. In the table there are 550,000 to 800,000 distinct CDR3 sequences, about 7.1% of which are singletons. The same data also contributed to another study, on yellow fever vaccine responses in identical twins.

The sample was PBMCs. The source of these receptors is a woman aged 18-29 years in good health. CDR3s include the opening cysteine and the closing phenylalanine or tryptophan. Each record gives: CDR3 protein, clone size, V gene. Not all rows give a size; the values are once, few, many and, for expanded clones, a class.

cdr3_aa: CASSPTHSGNTIYF
clone_size: many
v_call: TRBV12-3/TRBV12-4

cdr3_aa: CASSFSHREQETQYF
clone_size: many
v_call: TRBV12-3/TRBV12-4

cdr3_aa: CASSVGDRDFGEQFF
clone_size: few
v_call: TRBV9

cdr3_aa: CASSLAGGSGGPRGTQYF
clone_size: -
v_call: TRBV7-2

cdr3_aa: CSVMIRWGRTEAFF
clone_size: few
v_call: TRBV29-1

cdr3_aa: CASNTAMSTGELFF
clone_size: -
v_call: TRBV5-1

cdr3_aa: CASSALQGRHEKLFF
clone_size: -
v_call: TRBV9

cdr3_aa: CASSLGRESLNEQFF
clone_size: few
v_call: TRBV27

cdr3_aa: CSAQGIGELFF
clone_size: many
v_call: TRBV29-1

cdr3_aa: CATSLGPYEQYF
clone_size: many
v_call: TRBV24-1

cdr3_aa: CASRHAVQGETGELFF
clone_size: few
v_call: TRBV6-1

cdr3_aa: CASSYTRDRQAPTQYF
clone_size: -
v_call: TRBV6-5

cdr3_aa: CASSSLGTANYGYTF
clone_size: -
v_call: TRBV7-9

cdr3_aa: CASSLALAGPAGTQYF
clone_size: -
v_call: TRBV4-1

cdr3_aa: CASSIGQASPLHF
clone_size: -
v_call: TRBV12-3/TRBV12-4

cdr3_aa: CASRYRAGANVLTF
clone_size: -
v_call: TRBV12-3/TRBV12-4

cdr3_aa: CASNRQEQYNEQFF
clone_size: -
v_call: TRBV28

cdr3_aa: CAIQRSSPNNEQFF
clone_size: -
v_call: TRBV10-3

cdr3_aa: CASSQQGVNEQFF
clone_size: few
v_call: TRBV5-1

cdr3_aa: CASSRSGTGGEQYF
clone_size: -
v_call: TRBV5-1

cdr3_aa: CASSSQANWGTDTQYF
clone_size: few
v_call: TRBV12-3/TRBV12-4

cdr3_aa: CASSVDRATNEKLFF
clone_size: -
v_call: TRBV5-1

cdr3_aa: CASSGGHNRANEQFF
clone_size: many
v_call: TRBV25-1

cdr3_aa: CASSTTSKETQYF
clone_size: -
v_call: TRBV12-3/TRBV12-4

cdr3_aa: CASSLANGQRVEAFF
clone_size: few
v_call: TRBV7-9

cdr3_aa: CASSFDRSYEQYF
clone_size: many
v_call: TRBV12-3/TRBV12-4

cdr3_aa: CACSQASGIRTDTQYF
clone_size: -
v_call: TRBV3-1

cdr3_aa: CASSGQGKNEQFF
clone_size: -
v_call: TRBV7-9

cdr3_aa: CASNQVPSTGELFF
clone_size: once
v_call: TRBV2

cdr3_aa: CASSEPNPGGLETQYF
clone_size: many
v_call: TRBV13

cdr3_aa: CSAGTTNYGYTF
clone_size: -
v_call: TRBV20-1

cdr3_aa: CASSYRGTGGTEAFF
clone_size: -
v_call: TRBV11-2

cdr3_aa: CSVESGLNNEQFF
clone_size: many
v_call: TRBV29-1

cdr3_aa: CAAQGKGQTNTGELFF
clone_size: few
v_call: TRBV6-1

cdr3_aa: CASSLVLQTSSYNEQFF
clone_size: -
v_call: TRBV28

cdr3_aa: CASSKTGRLTDNEQFF
clone_size: -
v_call: TRBV5-6